This T cell receptor beta chain was captured in a study of blood T cell repertoires in COVID-19. Overall study context: Both acute and convalescent COVID-19 samples were obtained from the United States, Italy and Spain. In each case, the material was cDNA or gDNA derived from T cells, B-cell-depleted T cells, or PBMCs.

Per germline, CDR1 SQVTM and CDR2 ANQGSEA. The trim removed 8 bases at V and 10 bases at J, leaving 7 bases unmatched. The CDR3 contains 13 residues. Original analysis: Cell counts per sample came from amplifying reference gene primers. Profiling relied on immunoSEQ multiplex PCR, and the TCRdb table lists in-frame clones only, not all of them. V and J calls and clone size are given by that table; D and trimming were obtained from the DNA. Here the sample spans 150,000 to 200,000 clones, around 80% being singletons. The rearrangement joins TRBV29-1 to TRBJ2-1; TRBD2 matches 14 bases. Sequencing input: peripheral blood. This clonotype was sampled from a human donor in a cohort sampled during active COVID-19. CDR3 sequence: CSPRLAGGEEQFF. The CDR3 DNA follows: TGCAGCCCTCGACTAGCGGGGGGGGAAGAGCAGTTCTTC.